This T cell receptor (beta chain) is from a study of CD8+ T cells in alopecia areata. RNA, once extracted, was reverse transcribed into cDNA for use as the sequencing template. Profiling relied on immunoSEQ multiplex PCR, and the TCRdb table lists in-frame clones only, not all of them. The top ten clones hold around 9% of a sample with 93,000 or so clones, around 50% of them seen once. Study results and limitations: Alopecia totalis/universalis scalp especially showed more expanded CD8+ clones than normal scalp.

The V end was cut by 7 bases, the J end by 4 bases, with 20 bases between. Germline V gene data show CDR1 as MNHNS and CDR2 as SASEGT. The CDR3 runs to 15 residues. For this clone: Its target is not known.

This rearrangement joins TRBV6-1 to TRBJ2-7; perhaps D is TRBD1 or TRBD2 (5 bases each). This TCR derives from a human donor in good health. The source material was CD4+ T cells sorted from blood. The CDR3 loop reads CASIGWAGGEYEQYF. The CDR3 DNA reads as TGTGCCAGCATTGGCTGGGCTGGGGGTGAATACGAGCAGTACTTC.